What follows are 30 T cell receptor beta chains derived from one specimen sequenced in a study of blood T cell repertoires in COVID-19. Repertoires were generated with immunoSEQ multiplex PCR, while TCRdb's copy carries only in-frame clones and drops some. Of under 50,000 clones in the sample, roughly 84% were seen once. Sequencing was performed on peripheral blood. These receptor sequences come from a man aged 50-60 years with active COVID-19.

This clone turned up a few times. The V call is TRBV7-2, the J call TRBJ2-3, with 7 bases lining up with TRBD2. The V gene's germline CDR1 is SGHTA and CDR2 FQGNSA. The CDR3 is 14 amino acids. The V and J ends lost 4 bases and 6 bases, in that order; junction bases with no gene match: 7. The CDR3 loop reads CASSSLGGTDTQYF. The CDR3 DNA follows: TGTGCCAGCAGCTCCCTGGGGGGGACGGATACGCAGTATTTT.

This clone was observed a few times. The CDR3: CASREAGGTLNTEAFF. Here the CDR3 DNA reads TGTGCCTCCAGGGAGGCAGGGGGCACCCTGAACACTGAAGCTTTCTTT. The chain recombines TRBV5-6 with TRBJ1-1; TRBD1 agrees at 8 bases. This CDR3 has 16 residues. J was trimmed by 0 bases and V by 10 bases; bases with no gene match: 14. Germline CDR1 SGHDT, CDR2 YYEEEE.

The gene calls are TRBV12-3 or TRBV12-4 and TRBJ2-3, with no clear D. V lost 3 bases and J lost 5, with 6 bases in between. This CDR3 spans 12 amino acids. Here the CDR3 DNA reads TGTGCCAGCAGTTTTCCAGGAGATACGCAGTATTTT. Its translation: CASSFPGDTQYF.

DNA of the CDR3: TGTGCCAGCAGCTTGGGACAGTACTACGAGCAGTACTTC. It yields the protein CASSLGQYYEQYF. The rearrangement joins TRBV5-4 to TRBJ2-7; D possibly corresponds to TRBD1 (5 bases). The CDR3 has 13 residues. V was cut by 0 bases and J by 3 bases, with 7 bases left in between. The germline V gene encodes CDR1 SGHNT and CDR2 YYREEE (reference sequence).

The CDR3, as DNA: TGTGCCAGCAGCTTAGCCGTCGGGGGGACCGGGGAGCTGTTTTTT. Its protein is CASSLAVGGTGELFF. The V and J genes are TRBV7-2 and TRBJ2-2; 7 nucleotides agree with TRBD2. Germline CDR1 SGHTA, CDR2 FQGNSA. Trimming removed 0 bases from V and 5 bases from J; junction bases left unmatched: 3. The CDR3 extends over 15 amino acids.

This sequence joins TRBV10-3 and TRBJ2-5; 10 bases agree with TRBD2. With 5 bases clipped from V and 3 bases from J, the junction kept 3 bases outside the gene matches. This CDR3 region has 14 residues. CDR1 and CDR2 (germline): ENHRY, SYGVKD. CDR3 amino acids: CAISLAGAEETQYF. For the CDR3, the DNA is TGTGCCATCAGTCTAGCGGGGGCCGAAGAGACCCAGTACTTC.

CDR3 amino acids: CASARYRSQETQYF. The CDR3 DNA reads as TGTGCCAGCGCCAGGTATCGTTCCCAAGAGACCCAGTACTTC. This sequence joins TRBV6-5 and TRBJ2-5; D is ambiguous. The germline V and J ends were trimmed by 8 bases and 1 base, with 14 bases remaining between them. CDR3 length: 14 residues. CDR1 is MNHEY and CDR2 is SVGAGI in the germline V gene.

V is TRBV27 and J is TRBJ1-4; 7 bases line up with TRBD1. V shed 7 bases and J 4 bases; nucleotides not matched to a gene: 9. The CDR3 runs to 15 residues. CDR1 is MNHEY and CDR2 is SMNVEV in the germline V gene (reference sequence). As DNA, the CDR3 is TGTGCCAGCAAGGGGACAGACGGGCTTAATGAAAAACTGTTTTTT. It translates to CASKGTDGLNEKLFF.

The rearrangement joins TRBV12-3 or TRBV12-4 to TRBJ1-2; no clear D gene. The CDR3 has 11 residues. The V end was cut by 11 bases, the J end by 4 bases, with 11 bases between. The CDR3 coding sequence is TGTGCCGCAAGAGGCTCCTATGGCTACACCTTC. It translates to CAARGSYGYTF.

By share, this clone counts as large. This chain connects TRBV29-1 to TRBJ1-2; 9 positions agree with TRBD1. In germline, CDR1 is SQVTM, CDR2 ANQGSEA. The CDR3 consists of 13 residues. Trimming took 3 bases from V and 7 from J; bases not matched to a gene: 6. CDR3 region: CSVDPGTGTGYTF. The CDR3 region has the DNA TGCAGCGTTGACCCCGGGACAGGGACTGGCTACACCTTC.

This chain joins TRBV28 and TRBJ1-6; maybe TRBD1 (6 bases). Germline lookup yields CDR1 MDHEN and CDR2 SYDVKM. This CDR3 contains 14 residues. Trimming removed 2 bases from V and 10 bases from J, with 12 bases in between. The CDR3 loop reads CASSLHSGDSPLHF. The DNA of the CDR3 is TGTGCCAGCAGTTTACATTCAGGGGACTCACCCCTCCACTTT.

J is TRBJ1-2 and V is TRBV12-3 or TRBV12-4; no clear D gene. Between the trimmed V and J ends, which lost 5 bases and 8 bases, there was a span of 15 bases. This CDR3 contains 13 residues. As DNA, the CDR3 is TGTGCCAGCAGTAACCAGCTGGGAGGAGGCTACACCTTC. This gives the protein CASSNQLGGGYTF.

This clone was seen more than once but under ten times. The V and J genes are TRBV19 and TRBJ2-1; TRBD1 matches 9 bases. There are 11 residues in the CDR3. Trimming at V came to 5 bases and at J to 15 bases, leaving 5 bases not matched to a gene. Germline loops: CDR1 LNHDA, CDR2 SQIVND (reference sequence). The CDR3: CASSAGTGWFF. The CDR3, as DNA: TGTGCCAGTAGTGCCGGGACAGGGTGGTTCTTC.

This clone was observed a few times. The chain uses TRBV6-5 and TRBJ2-7; D may be TRBD1 (6 bases). The length of the CDR3 is 12 residues. Per germline, CDR1 MNHEY and CDR2 SVGAGI. V lost 6 bases and J lost 8, with 14 bases in between. In DNA, the CDR3 is TGTGCCAGCAGGTCCAACAGGGTACAGCAGTACTTC. Residues: CASRSNRVQQYF.

The CDR3 loop is CASSTGGAFGEAFF. The CDR3, as DNA: TGTGCCAGCAGCACAGGGGGCGCGTTCGGTGAAGCTTTCTTT. The chain joins TRBV6-5 to TRBJ1-1; 9 nucleotides match TRBD1. The CDR3 runs 14 residues. Trimming removed 6 bases from V and 7 bases from J; junction bases left unmatched: 9. Germline V gives CDR1 MNHEY, CDR2 SVGAGI.

Within the sample, this clone is medium-sized. This chain joins TRBV4-1 and TRBJ2-7; D possibly corresponds to TRBD2 (5 bases). From germline, CDR1 is MGHRA and CDR2 YSYEKL. The V end lost 5 bases, the J end lost 3 bases, and 5 bases lay between the germline ends. The CDR3 is 11 amino acids. In DNA form, the CDR3 reads TGCGCCAGCAGCACTAGCTACGAGCAGTACTTC. Amino acid sequence: CASSTSYEQYF.

The chain is built from TRBV28 and TRBJ1-1, with D possibly TRBD1 on 6 matching bases. Trimming removed 3 bases from V and 7 bases from J, with 18 bases in between. This CDR3 comprises 15 residues. Germline CDR1 and CDR2: MDHEN and SYDVKM. This CDR3 is CASSFMGHKRIEAFF. The DNA of the CDR3 is TGTGCCAGCAGTTTTATGGGACATAAGAGAATTGAAGCTTTCTTT.

The chain combines TRBV4-1 with TRBJ2-3; 8 nucleotides align to TRBD2. J gave up 4 bases and V 0 bases, and 6 bases lay outside the gene matches. The CDR3 runs 16 residues. CDR1 and CDR2 from the germline V gene are MGHRA and YSYEKL. CDR3: CASSQDFRGGSDTQYF. In DNA form, the CDR3 reads TGCGCCAGCAGCCAAGATTTTCGGGGGGGGTCAGATACGCAGTATTTT.

The chain recombines TRBV5-4 with TRBJ2-2, with a possible D match to TRBD2 (6 bases). The CDR3 runs to 14 residues. V lost 7 bases, J lost 4 bases, and 14 bases lay in between. The germline gives CDR1 SGHNT, CDR2 YYREEE (reference sequence). CDR3 amino acids: CASRRVGGTGELFF. DNA for the CDR3: TGTGCCAGCCGCAGGGTCGGGGGCACCGGGGAGCTGTTTTTT. Drawing the rest from reference TRBV5-4 and TRBJ2-2, the complete variable domain is ETGVTQSPTHLIKTRGQQVTLRCSSQSGHNTVSWYQQALGQGPQFIFQYYREEENGRGNFPPRFSGLQFPNYSSELNVNALELDDSALYLCASRRVGGTGELFFGEGSRLTVL.

The V call is TRBV27, the J call TRBJ1-1; perhaps TRBD1 as D (5 bases). Germline CDR1 MNHEY, CDR2 SMNVEV (reference sequence). The CDR3 is 16 residues long. Trimming removed 6 bases at V and 4 bases at J, with 21 bases between. This CDR3 is CASRTTTQGFGTEAFF. The CDR3, as DNA: TGTGCCAGCAGGACAACTACGCAGGGCTTCGGCACTGAAGCTTTCTTT.

The V gene is TRBV5-5, the J gene TRBJ1-1; unclear D gene. Deletions cut 5 bases from V and 2 bases from J, with 10 bases between. The CDR3 length is 13 residues. CDR1 and CDR2 (germline): SGHKS, YYEKEE (reference sequence). The CDR3 nucleotides read TGTGCCAGCAGTTCGTCGGGAAACACTGAAGCTTTCTTT. Translating gives CASSSSGNTEAFF. The full variable domain, in which reference TRBV5-5 and TRBJ1-1 provide the parts outside the CDR3, is DAGVTQSPTHLIKTRGQQVTLRCSPISGHKSVSWYQQVLGQGPQFIFQYYEKEERGRGNFPDRFSARQFPNYSSELNVNALLLGDSALYLCASSSSGNTEAFFGQGTRLTVV.

The V and J genes are TRBV18 and TRBJ2-1, with TRBD2 matching 10 bases. V lost 3 bases and J lost 6; bases outside the gene matches: 5. Germline V gives CDR1 KGHSH, CDR2 LQKENI. The CDR3 consists of 15 residues. In DNA form, the CDR3 reads TGTGCCAGCTCACCTCCGGGACTAGCGACCAATGAGCAGTTCTTC. Amino acid sequence: CASSPPGLATNEQFF.

Written as DNA, the CDR3 is TGTGCCAGCTACGGGTCAGATACGCAGTATTTT. The encoded protein is CASYGSDTQYF. The chain combines TRBV18 with TRBJ2-3; D uncertain. Trimming cost V 7 bases and J 4 bases, with 6 bases left between them. The CDR3 sequence is 11 residues long. Germline V CDR1 and CDR2: KGHSH, LQKENI.

The V gene is TRBV3-1 (or the pseudogene TRBV3-2), the J gene TRBJ2-7; 9 bases line up with TRBD1. The CDR3 runs to 14 residues. CDR1 is LGHDT and CDR2 is YNNKEL in the germline V gene (reference sequence). Trimming cost V 2 bases and J 6 bases; bases outside gene matches: 5. CDR3 in DNA: TGTGCCAGCAGCCAATCCGAGACAGGGGGCGAGCAGTACTTC. Protein: CASSQSETGGEQYF.

As DNA, the CDR3 is TGTGCCAGCAGTCGGACAGGGAGGGGGGAAAAACTGTTTTTT. Its protein product is CASSRTGRGEKLFF. V usage is TRBV27 and J usage is TRBJ1-4, with 8 bases fitting TRBD1. Germline V CDR1 and CDR2: MNHEY, SMNVEV (reference sequence). The CDR3 runs to 14 residues. V shed 5 bases, J shed 8 bases, and the junction held 7 bases outside the gene matches.

The genes are TRBV6-5 and TRBJ2-2; 12 bases map to TRBD2. This CDR3 comprises 15 residues. Trimming removed 7 bases from V and 3 bases from J; junction bases left unmatched: 3. Germline CDR1 and CDR2: MNHEY and SVGAGI. In nucleotides, the CDR3 is TGTGCCAGCACCACTAGCGGGGGGTACACCGGGGAGCTGTTTTTT. It codes for CASTTSGGYTGELFF.

The chain joins TRBV12-1 to TRBJ2-2; the D call of TRBD1 is as the table states it, not checked on the DNA. TRBV12-1 is described as a pseudogene. The CDR3 is 16 residues long. CDR3 nucleotide sequence: TGTGCCAGCAGCGCCGACAGGACGACGAACACCGGGGAGCTGTTTTTT. This sequence encodes CASSADRTTNTGELFF.

The CDR3 nucleotides read TGTGCCAGTAGTATTGCGGGGGCAAACAATGAGCAGTTCTTC. Its protein is CASSIAGANNEQFF. The chain joins TRBV19 to TRBJ2-1; TRBD2 might be the D (7 bases). The length of the CDR3 is 14 residues. V lost 3 bases and J 5 bases, leaving 11 bases between the germline ends. The germline CDR1 and CDR2 sequences are LNHDA and SQIVND (reference sequence).

The V gene is TRBV2, the J gene TRBJ1-1, with D tentatively TRBD1 (6 bases). V was shortened by 8 bases and J by 1 base, with 17 bases between the two germline ends. This CDR3 region has 15 residues. Germline V CDR1 and CDR2: SNHLY, FYNNEI. Here the CDR3 reads CASPGAGGWNTEAFF. DNA of the CDR3: TGTGCCAGCCCAGGGGCCGGGGGGTGGAACACTGAAGCTTTCTTT.

This sequence joins TRBV19 and TRBJ2-5; 9 bases are a match to TRBD2. The V gene's germline CDR1 is LNHDA and CDR2 SQIVND (reference sequence). The CDR3 spans 18 residues. V was pared by 6 bases and J by 5 bases, with 19 bases of the junction left unmatched. CDR3 loop: CASSRGLAGLFGGETQYF. The CDR3 bases are TGTGCCAGTAGCCGGGGACTAGCAGGACTTTTTGGTGGGGAGACCCAGTACTTC.